This paragraph covers one T cell receptor beta chain sequence. Antigen unknown. The sample comes from a study of cytomegalovirus exposure and HLA in healthy donors. V lost 8 bases and J lost 3, with 16 bases in between. The CDR3 loop spans 14 amino acids. CDR1 and CDR2 from the germline V gene are MNHNS and SASEGT. The assay was immunoSEQ multiplex PCR, and TCRdb's table has in-frame clones only and misses some. This table holds 150,000 to 200,000 clones, 88% found once. Whole-study findings and limits: It was approximately 170 TCR beta chains that were listed as cytomegalovirus-associated.

The TCR sequence derives from a man younger than 30 in good health and CMV-seronegative. V usage is TRBV6-1 and J usage is TRBJ1-1, with D perhaps matching TRBD1 (5 bases). Sequencing input: PBMCs. Here the CDR3 DNA reads TGTGCCAGCCAGGATAGGGGTTGGGACACTGAAGCTTTCTTT. Its protein is CASQDRGWDTEAFF.